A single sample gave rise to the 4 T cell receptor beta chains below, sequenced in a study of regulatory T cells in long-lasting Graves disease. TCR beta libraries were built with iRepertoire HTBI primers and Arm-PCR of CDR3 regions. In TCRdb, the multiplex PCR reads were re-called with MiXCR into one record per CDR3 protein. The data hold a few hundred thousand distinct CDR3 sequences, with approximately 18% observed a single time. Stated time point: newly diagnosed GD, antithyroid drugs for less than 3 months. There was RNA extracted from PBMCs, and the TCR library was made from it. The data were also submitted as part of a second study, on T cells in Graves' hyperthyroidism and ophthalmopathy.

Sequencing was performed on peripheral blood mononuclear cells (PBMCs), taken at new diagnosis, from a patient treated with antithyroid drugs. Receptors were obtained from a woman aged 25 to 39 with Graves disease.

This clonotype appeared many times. The CDR3 nucleotides read TGTGCCAGCAGTTTATCGGCCCCTTACGAGCAGTACTTC. It encodes CASSLSAPYEQYF. V and J are TRBV27 and TRBJ2-7; D gene uncertain. The germline V gene encodes CDR1 MNHEY and CDR2 SMNVEV (reference sequence). The CDR3 is made up of 13 amino acids. Trimming pared 0 bases from V and 4 bases from J, leaving 7 bases between.

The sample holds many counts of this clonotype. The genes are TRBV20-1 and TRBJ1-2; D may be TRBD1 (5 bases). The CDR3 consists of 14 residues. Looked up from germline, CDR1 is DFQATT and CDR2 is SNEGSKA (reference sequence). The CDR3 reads CSGISAGLNYGYTF. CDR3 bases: TGCAGCGGGATTAGTGCAGGGTTGAACTATGGCTACACCTTC.

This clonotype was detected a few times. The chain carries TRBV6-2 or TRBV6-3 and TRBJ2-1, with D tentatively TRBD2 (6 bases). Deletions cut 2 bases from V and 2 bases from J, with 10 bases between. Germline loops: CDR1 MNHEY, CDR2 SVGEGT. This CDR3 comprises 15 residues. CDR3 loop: CASSYLSGAYNEQFF. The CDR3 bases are TGTGCCAGCAGTTACCTCTCGGGGGCCTACAATGAGCAGTTCTTC.

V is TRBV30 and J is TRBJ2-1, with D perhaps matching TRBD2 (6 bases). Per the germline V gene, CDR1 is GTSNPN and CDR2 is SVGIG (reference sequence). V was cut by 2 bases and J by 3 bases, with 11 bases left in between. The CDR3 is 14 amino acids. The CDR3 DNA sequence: TGTGCCTGGAGTCGGGGGAGGTTCTACAATGAGCAGTTCTTC. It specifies CAWSRGRFYNEQFF.